This is a list of T cell receptor beta chains from one sample in a study of blood T cell repertoires in COVID-19. Here immunoSEQ multiplex PCR was the method, and the copy in TCRdb shows in-frame clones only, minus some. The repertoire holds 25,000 to 35,000 clones, with approximately 84% as singletons. The source material was peripheral blood. The receptors derive from a woman aged 55 to 70 with acute or convalescent COVID-19. CDR3s include the opening cysteine and the closing phenylalanine or tryptophan. The D gene is left open where the match is weak. Rows may omit the clone size; those that give it use once, few, many or a size class.

>TRBD1|TRBJ1-2|NA|TRBV19
TGTGCCAGTAGTCGACAGGGGCAGGGCGGCTACACCTTC
CASSRQGQGGYTF
>TRBD2|TRBJ2-4|NA|TRBV5-1
TGCGCCAGCAGCTTGGCGATCGGGGGGTTGGAGAAAAACATTCAGTACTTC
CASSLAIGGLEKNIQYF
>TRBD2|TRBJ2-5|once|TRBV28
TGTGCCAGCAGTTTAACCCGGACTAGCAGAGAGACCCAGTACTTC
CASSLTRTSRETQYF
>TRBD2|TRBJ2-3|NA|TRBV30
TGTGCCTGGAGTGGGACTAGCCATACGCAGTATTTT
CAWSGTSHTQYF
>NA|TRBJ2-3|NA|TRBV19
TGTGCCAGTAGTAGCCGGGAGAGAGCTAGCACAGATACGCAGTATTTT
CASSSRERASTDTQYF
>TRBD1|TRBJ1-1|NA|TRBV29-1
TGCAGCGGGGCGACAGGGGTGAACACTGAAGCTTTCTTT
CSGATGVNTEAFF
>NA|TRBJ1-3|once|TRBV7-3
TGTGCCAGCAGCTTAGGCAGTACTGGAAACACCATATATTTT
CASSLGSTGNTIYF
>NA|TRBJ1-2|once|TRBV2
TGTGCCAGTACCGGGGGAGGGCGGTATGGGTATGGCTACACCTTC
CASTGGGRYGYGYTF
>TRBD1|TRBJ1-4|NA|TRBV2
TGTGCCAGCAGACCCCCGGGACAGGGGTCGGAAAAACTGTTTTTT
CASRPPGQGSEKLFF
>TRBD1|TRBJ2-5|NA|TRBV28
TGTGCCAGCAGCCGAGGACAGGTAGCAGAGACCCAGTACTTC
CASSRGQVAETQYF
>NA|TRBJ1-1|NA|TRBV10-2
TGCGCCAGCAGGGGCCGAAGTGGTGGGGCTGGGAACACTGAAGCTTTCTTT
CASRGRSGGAGNTEAFF
>NA|TRBJ2-7|NA|TRBV5-4
TGTGCCAGCAGCCCCGGTCAACTCGCCGCCTACGAGCAGTACTTC
CASSPGQLAAYEQYF
>NA|TRBJ2-2|once|TRBV4-1
TGCGCCAGCAGCCTCAGGCTCTCGGTTTTGGCCGGGGAGCTGTTTTTT
CASSLRLSVLAGELFF
>TRBD1|TRBJ1-2|once|TRBV15
TGTGCCACCAGTGCCGGGACAGACGTTTATGGCTACACCTTC
CATSAGTDVYGYTF
>NA|TRBJ1-2|NA|TRBV7-9
TGTGCCAGCAGCTTAGAGTCGTTGACTCCTAACTATGGCTACACCTTC
CASSLESLTPNYGYTF
>TRBD1|TRBJ2-1|NA|TRBV7-3
TGTGCCAGCAGCTTCCGGGACAGGGAGCAGTTCTTC
CASSFRDREQFF
>NA|TRBJ1-1|NA|TRBV4-1
TGCGCCAGCAGCCAAGAAAGGGGGTGGGTGAACACTGAAGCTTTCTTT
CASSQERGWVNTEAFF
>TRBD2|TRBJ2-3|NA|TRBV19
TGTGCCAGTAGCGCCGGGTGGGCGGGGGGCACAGATACGCAGTATTTT
CASSAGWAGGTDTQYF
>NA|TRBJ1-1|NA|TRBV5-1
TGCGCCAGCAGCCGGGGTTTTCTGACCCTCCAATACACTGAAGCTTTCTTT
CASSRGFLTLQYTEAFF
>TRBD2|TRBJ2-3|NA|TRBV5-8
TGTGCCAGCAGCTGGGGGGGGGTCACAGATACGCAGTATTTT
CASSWGGVTDTQYF
>NA|TRBJ2-7|NA|TRBV24-1
TGTGCCACCCCCCCGGGGATTCCCTACGAGCAGTACTTC
CATPPGIPYEQYF
>TRBD1|TRBJ1-2|NA|TRBV18
TGTGCCAGCTCTCCCCTCGTTGGGACAGGGCGAGTTAACTATGGCTACACCTTC
CASSPLVGTGRVNYGYTF
>TRBD1|TRBJ1-2|NA|TRBV6-1
TGTGCCAGCAGTGAAGACGGCAGGGGGAGATATGGCTACACCTTC
CASSEDGRGRYGYTF
>NA|TRBJ1-1|NA|TRBV19
TGTGCCAGTTACTCAACAGGGAGGGGGACTGAAGCTTTCTTT
CASYSTGRGTEAFF
>NA|TRBJ1-2|NA|TRBV9
TGTGCCAGCAGCGTAGCATGGAAAGGGGGTGACGAAGATGGCTACACCTTC
CASSVAWKGGDEDGYTF
>TRBD2|TRBJ2-2|NA|TRBV28
TGTGCCAGCAGTTCCACGCGGGGGGGGTTGAACACCGGGGAGCTGTTTTTT
CASSSTRGGLNTGELFF
>NA|TRBJ2-3|medium-sized|TRBV19
TGTGCCAGTAGTATTCAGGGCTCCACAGATACGCAGTATTTT
CASSIQGSTDTQYF
>NA|TRBJ2-2|NA|TRBV18
TGTGCCAGCTCACTCCAGACAGGAGCGAACACCGGGGAGCTGTTTTTT
CASSLQTGANTGELFF
>TRBD1|TRBJ1-1|few|TRBV29-1
TGCAGCGCCGTGACAGGGGAAGGGACCGCTGAAGCTTTCTTT
CSAVTGEGTAEAFF
>TRBD1|TRBJ1-5|NA|TRBV6-5
TGTGCCAGTAGGAAGGGACAGGGCAATCAGCCCCAGCATTTT
CASRKGQGNQPQHF
>TRBD1|TRBJ1-6|NA|TRBV18
TGTGCCAGCTCACCAGGACAGGGGGATTCACCCCTCCACTTT
CASSPGQGDSPLHF
>TRBD1|TRBJ2-6|NA|TRBV12-5
TGTGCTAGTGGCGGGCAGGGGGCTTTCGGGGCCAACGTCCTGACTTTC
CASGGQGAFGANVLTF
>TRBD1|TRBJ2-3|NA|TRBV7-3
TGTGCCAGCAGCTTAACAGGGGGCGCGGGTCGAACAGATACGCAGTATTTT
CASSLTGGAGRTDTQYF
>NA|TRBJ2-7|NA|TRBV5-8
TGTGCCAGCAGCTTGGGAGGAGAGGCATGGACCTACGAGCAGTACTTC
CASSLGGEAWTYEQYF
>TRBD2|TRBJ2-5|once|TRBV5-4
TGTGCCAGCAGTAAACTAGCGGGAGAGACCCAGTACTTC
CASSKLAGETQYF
>TRBD2|TRBJ2-7|NA|TRBV2
TGTGCCAGCAGTGCCCAAGCGGGGGCCCCATACGAGCAGTACTTC
CASSAQAGAPYEQYF
>TRBD2|TRBJ2-3|NA|TRBV3-1/TRBV3-2
TGTGCCAGCAGCCCTCGATCGACTAGCGGGGGGGCAAATACGCAGTATTTT
CASSPRSTSGGANTQYF
>NA|TRBJ1-4|NA|TRBV10-1
TGCGCCAGCAGTGACGGCAGGTGCAATTTGGAACTGTTTTTT
CASSDGRCNLELFF
>NA|TRBJ2-6|NA|TRBV27
TGTGCCAGCAGTTTCACTGGGGCCAACGTCCTGACTTTC
CASSFTGANVLTF
>TRBD1|TRBJ2-7|NA|TRBV12-3/TRBV12-4
TGTGCCAGCAGCGGACAGGGAATCGACGAGCAGTACTTC
CASSGQGIDEQYF
>NA|TRBJ1-1|NA|TRBV6-6
TGTGCCAGCAGTTACGGGACAGAAGCTTTCTTT
CASSYGTEAFF
>TRBD2|TRBJ2-5|once|TRBV3-1/TRBV3-2
TGTGCCAGCAGCCTGAGAAGGACTAGCCGGGAGACCCAGTACTTC
CASSLRRTSRETQYF
>NA|TRBJ2-7|NA|TRBV10-3
TGTGCCCTTATCAGACTATCCTACGAGCAGTACTTC
CALIRLSYEQYF
>NA|TRBJ1-4|NA|TRBV6-5
TGTGCCGCCTCGCGGGGGCTTAATGAAAAACTGTTTTTT
CAASRGLNEKLFF
>NA|TRBJ1-1|NA|TRBV29-1
TGCAGCGGGAGAGGGAATCTGGACACTGAAGCTTTCTTT
CSGRGNLDTEAFF
>TRBD1|TRBJ2-7|NA|TRBV13
TGTGCCAGCAGCTTAGGGTGGGGACAGTTTTCCTCCTACGAGCAGTACTTC
CASSLGWGQFSSYEQYF
>NA|TRBJ1-1|NA|TRBV9
TGTGCCAGCAGCGATATCGGGGGGATTAACACTGAAGCTTTCTTT
CASSDIGGINTEAFF
>TRBD2|TRBJ2-1|NA|TRBV3-1/TRBV3-2
TGTGCCAGCAGCCAAGATGGCGGGGGGAGGAATGAGCAGTTCTTC
CASSQDGGGRNEQFF
>NA|TRBJ1-2|NA|TRBV18
TGTGCCAGCTCACCCTCCCCGACAGGCTATGGCTACACCTTC
CASSPSPTGYGYTF